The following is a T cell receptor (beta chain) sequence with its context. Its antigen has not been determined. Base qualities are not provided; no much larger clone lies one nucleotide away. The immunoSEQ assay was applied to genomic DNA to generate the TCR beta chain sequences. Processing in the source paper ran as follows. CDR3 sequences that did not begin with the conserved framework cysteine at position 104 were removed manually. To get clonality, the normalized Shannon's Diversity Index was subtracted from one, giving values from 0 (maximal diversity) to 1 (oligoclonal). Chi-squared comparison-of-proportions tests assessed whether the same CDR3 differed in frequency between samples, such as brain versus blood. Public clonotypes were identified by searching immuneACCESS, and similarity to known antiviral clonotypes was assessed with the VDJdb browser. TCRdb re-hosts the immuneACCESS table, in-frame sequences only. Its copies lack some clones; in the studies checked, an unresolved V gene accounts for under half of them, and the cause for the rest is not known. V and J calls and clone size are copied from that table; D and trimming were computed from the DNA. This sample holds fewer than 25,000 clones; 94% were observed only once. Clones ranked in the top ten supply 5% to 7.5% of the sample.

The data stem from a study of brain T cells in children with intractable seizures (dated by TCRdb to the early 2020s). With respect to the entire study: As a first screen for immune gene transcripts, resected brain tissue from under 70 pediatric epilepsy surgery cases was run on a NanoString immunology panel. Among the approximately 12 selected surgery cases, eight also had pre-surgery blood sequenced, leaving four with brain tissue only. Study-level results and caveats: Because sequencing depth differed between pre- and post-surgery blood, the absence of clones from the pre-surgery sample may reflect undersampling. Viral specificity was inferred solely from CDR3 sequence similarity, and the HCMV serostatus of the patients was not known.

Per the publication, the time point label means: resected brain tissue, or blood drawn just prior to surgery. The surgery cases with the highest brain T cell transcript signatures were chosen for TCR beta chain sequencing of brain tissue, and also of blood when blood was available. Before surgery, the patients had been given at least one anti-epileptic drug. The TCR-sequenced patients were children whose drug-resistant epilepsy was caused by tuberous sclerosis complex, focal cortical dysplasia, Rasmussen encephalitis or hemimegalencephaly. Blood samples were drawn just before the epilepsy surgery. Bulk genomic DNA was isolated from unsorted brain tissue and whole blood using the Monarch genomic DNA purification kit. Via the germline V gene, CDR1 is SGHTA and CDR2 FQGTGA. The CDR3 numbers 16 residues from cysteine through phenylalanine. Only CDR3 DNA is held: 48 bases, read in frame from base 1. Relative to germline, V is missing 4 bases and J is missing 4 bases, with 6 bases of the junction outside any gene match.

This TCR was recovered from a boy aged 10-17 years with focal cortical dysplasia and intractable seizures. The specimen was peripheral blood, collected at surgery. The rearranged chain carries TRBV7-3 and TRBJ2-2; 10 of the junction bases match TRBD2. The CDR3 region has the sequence CASSSSAGGRTGELFF. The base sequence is TGTGCCAGCAGCTCCTCAGCGGGGGGGCGCACCGGGGAGCTGTTTTTT.